This TCR beta chain was identified during a study of cytomegalovirus exposure and HLA in healthy donors. Study background: Unique TCRs from HLA-typed donors, 70 million to 100 million of them, were held in an early data release. Overall study results and limits: Reports described diagnosis of cytomegalovirus status by the classifier as highly specific and sensitive. Presence/absence results assume similar sequencing depth per donor, which may not hold.

Concerning this clone itself: The antigen remains undetermined.

The CDR3 runs to 15 residues. Per the germline V gene, CDR1 is SGHRS and CDR2 is YFSETQ. With 0 bases clipped from V and 3 bases from J, the junction kept 3 bases outside the gene matches. Primers: 60 Vbeta forward and 13 Jbeta reverse. Original analysis: A later analysis counted around 80 million unique TCR beta chains, around 10 million shared. Measured with immunoSEQ multiplex PCR; TCRdb has only the in-frame clones, and not every one. V, J and clone size derive from that table, while D and trimming were established from the DNA sequence. The sample carries 100,000 to 120,000 clones, over 65% recorded once.

The material sequenced was PBMCs. The receptor's source is a young man in good health and CMV-seropositive. The chain recombines TRBV5-1 with TRBJ2-3, with 8 bases identical to TRBD1. Here the CDR3 reads CASSLADRETDTQYF. In DNA, the CDR3 is TGCGCCAGCAGCTTGGCGGACAGGGAGACAGATACGCAGTATTTT.